Each of the 17 T cell receptor beta chains below was sequenced from the same sample in a study of radiotherapy plus CTLA-4 blockade in lung cancer. Produced via immunoSEQ multiplex PCR; TCRdb's table is partial and in-frame only. The table shows more than 55,000 clones, with 77% occurring only once. Source: peripheral blood, taken from a patient treated with radiotherapy plus ipilimumab. All receptors derive from a human donor with non-small cell lung cancer who had a partial response to radiotherapy plus ipilimumab.

J is TRBJ2-7 and V is TRBV20-1; D possibly corresponds to TRBD2 (7 bases). CDR1 and CDR2 from the germline V gene are DFQATT and SNEGSKA (reference sequence). The CDR3 length is 11 residues. This CDR3 reads CSAGRGREQYF. CDR3 bases: TGCAGCGCGGGGCGGGGGCGAGAGCAGTACTTC.

This clone was seen a few times. The chain uses TRBV5-1 and TRBJ2-7; tentative D call: TRBD1 (6 bases). The CDR3 is 15 residues long. Looked up from germline, CDR1 is SGHRS and CDR2 is YFSETQ. V lost 2 bases and J 3 bases, leaving 15 bases between the germline ends. The CDR3 DNA reads as TGCGCCAGCAGCTTACAGCCAGGGGAAAACTACGAGCAGTACTTC. This translates into CASSLQPGENYEQYF.

V gene TRBV5-1 combines with J gene TRBJ2-7; maybe TRBD1 (5 bases). The CDR3 has 16 amino acids. Trimming took off 4 bases at V and 0 bases at J, with 17 bases between the two ends. CDR1 and CDR2 (germline): SGHRS, YFSETQ. CDR3 DNA sequence: TGCGCCAGCAGCCCTTGGGGCAGCCGGAGCTCCTACGAGCAGTACTTC. This translates into CASSPWGSRSSYEQYF. Using reference TRBV5-1 and TRBJ2-7 for the parts outside the CDR3, the full variable domain is KAGVTQTPRYLIKTRGQQVTLSCSPISGHRSVSWYQQTPGQGLQFLFEYFSETQRNKGNFPGRFSGRQFSNSRSEMNVSTLELGDSALYLCASSPWGSRSSYEQYFGPGTRLTVT.

V is TRBV5-6 and J is TRBJ1-6, with D possibly being TRBD1 (6 bases). The CDR3 loop spans 18 amino acids. Germline CDR1 reads SGHDT; CDR2 reads YYEEEE. V lost 1 base and J lost 0, with 14 bases in between. The CDR3 DNA reads as TGTGCCAGCAGCTTGAGCCAGGGGCGTAGCTCCTATAATTCACCCCTCCACTTT. It is translated as CASSLSQGRSSYNSPLHF.

The V call is TRBV5-1, the J call TRBJ2-4; 13 bases are a match to TRBD2. The germline V gene encodes CDR1 SGHRS and CDR2 YFSETQ. This CDR3 is 16 amino acids long. The V segment lost 4 bases and the J segment 2 bases; nucleotides outside the gene matches: 3. The CDR3 bases are TGCGCCAGCAGCATGACTAGCGGGGGGTCCAAAAACATTCAGTACTTC. This codes for CASSMTSGGSKNIQYF.

The chain combines TRBV19 with TRBJ1-4; TRBD1 aligns across 7 bases. Germline CDR1 LNHDA, CDR2 SQIVND (reference sequence). J gave up 4 bases and V 1 base, and 3 bases lay outside the gene matches. The CDR3 is made up of 15 amino acids. DNA for the CDR3: TGTGCCAGTAGTATAGGAGGACAGGTTAATGAAAAACTGTTTTTT. Its protein product is CASSIGGQVNEKLFF.

The chain links TRBV7-3 to TRBJ2-1; 9 nucleotides align to TRBD1. After removal of 5 bases from V and 4 bases from J, the junction contained 3 bases not matched to a gene. Germline V CDR1 and CDR2: SGHTA, FQGTGA. The CDR3 runs 14 residues. This chain's CDR3 is CASSAGQGYNEQFF. The DNA for the CDR3 is TGTGCCAGCAGCGCGGGACAGGGTTACAATGAGCAGTTCTTC.

This clone was seen once. The rearrangement joins TRBV19 to TRBJ2-3; 10 bases fit TRBD2. Germline V gene lookup returns CDR1 LNHDA and CDR2 SQIVND (reference sequence). This CDR3 contains 14 residues. The V and J ends lost 7 bases and 4 bases, in that order; junction bases with no gene match: 5. The CDR3 nucleotides read TGTGCCAGTACCCTAGCGGGGGTCCCAGATACGCAGTATTTT. It specifies CASTLAGVPDTQYF.

This clone showed up just a few times. The J gene is TRBJ2-3, the V gene TRBV5-1; tentatively, D is TRBD2 (6 bases). The CDR3 totals 16 residues. V lost 4 bases, J lost 0 bases, and 15 bases lay in between. Germline CDR1 and CDR2: SGHRS and YFSETQ. For the CDR3, the DNA is TGCGCCAGCAGCATTAGCGGTTATACTAGCACAGATACGCAGTATTTT. It is translated as CASSISGYTSTDTQYF.

The rearrangement uses TRBV28 and TRBJ2-7, with D perhaps matching TRBD2 (6 bases). This CDR3 comprises 15 residues. Germline V lookup: CDR1 MDHEN, CDR2 SYDVKM. V was pared by 5 bases and J by 4 bases, with 18 bases between. The CDR3 nucleotides are TGTGCCAGCAGTCCCGGGACCTCTGGGGGGTACGAGCAGTACTTC. This codes for CASSPGTSGGYEQYF.

V gene TRBV5-1 combines with J gene TRBJ2-7, with TRBD2 identical over 12 bases. Losses at the gene ends were 0 bases for V and 2 bases for J; bases not matched to a gene: 6. The CDR3 runs 17 residues. Germline V gene sequence: CDR1 SGHRS, CDR2 YFSETQ. CDR3 sequence reads: CASSLAETSGGAYEQYF. CDR3 in DNA: TGCGCCAGCAGCTTGGCCGAGACTAGCGGGGGAGCCTACGAGCAGTACTTC.

This clone appeared once. V gene TRBV5-6 combines with J gene TRBJ2-1; TRBD2 aligns across 8 bases. The V segment lost 5 bases and the J segment 13 bases; nucleotides outside the gene matches: 14. Germline lookup yields CDR1 SGHDT and CDR2 YYEEEE. The CDR3 length is 14 residues. The CDR3, as DNA: TGTGCCAGCAGTCCGGGAGGGGAATTGCTTTACCAGTTCTTC. This translates into CASSPGGELLYQFF.

This chain links TRBV4-1 with TRBJ1-4; D gene ambiguous. Germline CDR1 MGHRA, CDR2 YSYEKL. The V gene lost 0 bases and the J gene lost 5 bases, with 10 bases spanning the gap. The CDR3 spans 15 residues. The CDR3 DNA reads TGCGCCAGCAGCCAAGATCCGGGTAGGAATGAAAAACTGTTTTTT. Its translation: CASSQDPGRNEKLFF.

For the CDR3, the DNA is TGCGCCAGCAGCTTGGAAGGGACAGGGAGGGGAAAACTGTTTTTT. Protein product: CASSLEGTGRGKLFF. The genes are TRBV5-1 and TRBJ1-4; 9 bases are shared with TRBD1. CDR3 size: 15 residues. Germline CDR1 reads SGHRS; CDR2 reads YFSETQ. After removal of 0 bases from V and 10 bases from J, the junction contained 7 bases not matched to a gene.

The chain couples TRBV14 to TRBJ2-1; unclear D gene. This CDR3 has 11 amino acids. Trimming cost V 2 bases and J 7 bases, with 3 bases left between them. Germline-derived CDR1 and CDR2 are SGHDN and FVKESK. The DNA for the CDR3 is TGTGCCAGCAGCCAACTTAATGAGCAGTTCTTC. Protein product: CASSQLNEQFF.

The chain links TRBV12-5 to TRBJ2-3; TRBD2 agrees at 8 bases. The CDR3 sequence is 16 residues long. V shed 3 bases and J 1 base; nucleotides not matched to a gene: 6. Germline V gene sequence: CDR1 LGHNT, CDR2 FRNRAP. The CDR3 DNA reads as TGTGCTAGTGGTTTTCACGGGGGGGTTGGCACAGATACGCAGTATTTT. Its translation: CASGFHGGVGTDTQYF.

About this clone itself: Other DNA sequences in this sample translate to the same CDR3. This chain joins TRBV5-1 and TRBJ1-1; 7 positions agree with TRBD1. This CDR3 is 14 amino acids long. Germline lookup yields CDR1 SGHRS and CDR2 YFSETQ. V was clipped by 3 bases and J by 1 base; unmatched bases: 3. CDR3 amino acids: CASSSGQPNTEAFF. The CDR3 DNA reads as TGCGCCAGCAGCTCGGGACAGCCGAACACTGAAGCTTTCTTT.